A selection of T cell receptor beta chains follows, all from one sample in a study of low-dose radiotherapy and immunotherapy resistance in tumors. TCRdb re-called the reads with MiXCR, one entry per CDR3 protein. The sample has about 30,000 distinct CDR3 sequences; around 50% are singletons. The sequencing here drew on PBMCs, taken after low-dose radiotherapy plus immunotherapy. These receptors were obtained from a male donor with gallbladder cancer. Both conserved end residues are part of each CDR3. The D gene is left open where the match is weak. Clone size is shown for a subset of rows, as once, few, many or a class of expanded clone.

v_gene	abundance	d_gene	j_gene	CDR3aa	CDR3nt
TRBV27	-	-	TRBJ1-1	CASSAAWTTEAFF	TGTGCCAGCTCCGCGGCATGGACCACTGAAGCTTTCTTT
TRBV28	-	-	TRBJ2-5	CASSLLPYRDSEETQYF	TGTGCCAGCAGTTTATTACCATACAGGGATTCGGAAGAGACCCAGTACTTC
TRBV15	few	TRBD2	TRBJ2-1	CATSRNDGLAGAYNEQFF	TGTGCCACCAGCAGAAACGACGGACTGGCGGGAGCCTACAATGAGCAGTTCTTC
TRBV5-1	-	TRBD2	TRBJ2-2	CASSAGTGTSGITGELFF	TGCGCCAGCAGCGCAGGGACGGGGACTAGCGGAATCACCGGGGAGCTGTTTTTT
TRBV12-3/TRBV12-4	many	-	TRBJ1-3	CASSWGGGNTIYF	TGTGCCAGCAGTTGGGGAGGTGGAAACACCATATATTTT
TRBV5-1	-	-	TRBJ2-7	CASSLVGDYEQYF	TGCGCCAGCAGCTTGGTGGGGGATTACGAGCAGTACTTC
TRBV7-2	-	-	TRBJ2-5	CASSFRGSGQETQYF	TGTGCCAGCAGCTTCCGGGGTAGCGGCCAAGAGACCCAGTACTTC
TRBV14	few	-	TRBJ1-5	CASSQAWAVNQPQHF	TGTGCCAGCAGCCAAGCATGGGCAGTCAATCAGCCCCAGCATTTT
TRBV4-2	many	-	TRBJ2-7	CASSQVSALGHEQYF	TGTGCCAGCAGCCAAGTCTCGGCCCTAGGCCACGAGCAGTACTTC
TRBV28	medium-sized	-	TRBJ1-1	CASTVLRGGTEAFF	TGTGCCAGCACCGTTTTAAGGGGGGGCACTGAAGCTTTCTTT
TRBV13	medium-sized	TRBD2	TRBJ2-5	CASSLEGTMEETQYF	TGTGCCAGCAGCTTAGAGGGGACTATGGAAGAGACCCAGTACTTC
TRBV4-1	many	-	TRBJ2-7	CASSPNLEGLGEQYF	TGCGCCAGCAGCCCAAACTTGGAGGGTCTCGGCGAGCAGTACTTC
TRBV7-9	-	-	TRBJ2-1	CASSLPSSGSSYNEQFF	TGTGCCAGCAGCCTCCCCAGCTCCGGGAGCTCCTACAATGAGCAGTTCTTC
TRBV14	-	-	TRBJ1-1	CASSPPGTMNTEAFF	TGTGCCAGCAGCCCTCCCGGGACAATGAACACTGAAGCTTTCTTT
TRBV29-1	many	-	TRBJ2-1	CSVRLEYNEQFF	TGCAGCGTTCGACTAGAGTACAATGAGCAGTTCTTC
TRBV19	-	-	TRBJ2-5	CASSIAPGAGETQYF	TGTGCCAGTAGTATAGCCCCAGGGGCGGGGGAGACCCAGTACTTC
TRBV9	medium-sized	TRBD2	TRBJ2-7	CASSVAGTRATYEQYF	TGTGCCAGCAGCGTAGCGGGGACTAGAGCCACCTACGAGCAGTACTTC
TRBV12-3/TRBV12-4	many	-	TRBJ2-5	CASSSRGLQETQYF	TGTGCCAGCAGTTCGCGAGGCCTCCAAGAGACCCAGTACTTC
TRBV30	many	TRBD1	TRBJ1-5	CAWRADRDEQPQHF	TGTGCCTGGAGAGCGGACAGGGATGAACAGCCCCAGCATTTT
TRBV19	many	-	TRBJ1-6	CASSTSGGNSPLHF	TGTGCCAGTAGTACCTCTGGGGGTAATTCACCCCTCCACTTT